The 18 T cell receptor beta chains in this list originate from one sample, sequenced in a study of Tregs in tolerant kidney transplant recipients. Using immunoSEQ multiplex PCR, the repertoire was profiled, and TCRdb retains in-frame clones only, with some absent. The sample holds some 66,000 clones, approximately 92% seen once. The source was CD8+ T cells from blood, collected before the transplant. The receptor set was obtained from a human donor who received a combined kidney and bone marrow transplant.

The V gene is TRBV19, the J gene TRBJ2-7, with D tentatively TRBD1 (5 bases). Germline loops: CDR1 LNHDA, CDR2 SQIVND (reference sequence). Trimming took off 3 bases at V and 2 bases at J, with 14 bases between the two ends. The CDR3 covers 15 residues. CDR3 DNA: TGTGCCAGTAGTATTTCTGTGACAGACACCTACGAGCAGTACTTC. Protein sequence: CASSISVTDTYEQYF.

V usage is TRBV6-6 and J usage is TRBJ2-5; D might be TRBD2 (6 bases). Trimming took 5 bases from V and 5 from J, leaving 12 bases between them. The germline gives CDR1 MNHNY, CDR2 SVGAGI (reference sequence). The CDR3 has 13 residues. CDR3 protein: CASSKLARETQYF. CDR3 in DNA: TGTGCCAGCAGTAAACTAGCTAGGGAGACCCAGTACTTC.

The DNA of the CDR3 is TGTGCCAGCAGCCAAGTGGGGACAAATCTGCGGAAGACCCAGTACTTC. Translation gives CASSQVGTNLRKTQYF. The rearrangement joins TRBV14 to TRBJ2-5, with a weak D call TRBD1 (6 bases). This CDR3 is built from 16 residues. Between the trimmed V and J ends, which lost 1 base and 6 bases, there was a span of 18 bases. The germline V gene has CDR1 SGHDN and CDR2 FVKESK.

In this sample, this clone turned up once. This rearrangement joins TRBV4-3 to TRBJ1-2, with D possibly being TRBD1 (5 bases). Deletions cut 1 base from V and 7 bases from J, with 22 bases between. There are 17 residues in the CDR3. CDR1 and CDR2 from the germline V gene are LGHNA and YSLEER. CDR3 sequence reads: CASSQVLSRADVFGYTF. In DNA, the CDR3 is TGCGCCAGCAGCCAAGTTTTGAGCAGGGCTGACGTCTTTGGCTACACCTTC.

The chain combines TRBV19 with TRBJ2-1, with 9 bases fitting TRBD1. The CDR3 loop spans 14 amino acids. V gave up 6 bases and J gave up 3 bases; unmatched junction bases: 3. The germline CDR1 and CDR2 sequences are LNHDA and SQIVND (reference sequence). The CDR3 loop is CASRDRGLYNEQFF. The CDR3 DNA reads TGTGCCAGTAGGGACAGGGGCCTCTACAATGAGCAGTTCTTC.

The CDR3 is CASSQQGEGEKLFF. CDR3 DNA sequence: TGTGCCAGCAGTCAACAGGGGGAGGGGGAAAAACTGTTTTTT. This chain joins TRBV2 and TRBJ1-4, with 8 bases aligning to TRBD1. CDR1 is SNHLY, CDR2 FYNNEI, per germline. This CDR3 comprises 14 residues. V gave up 5 bases and J gave up 8 bases; unmatched junction bases: 7.

J is TRBJ2-1 and V is TRBV27, with D tentatively TRBD2 (5 bases). Trimming left V 3 bases short and J 8 bases short, with 14 bases between. CDR1 and CDR2 from the germline V gene are MNHEY and SMNVEV (reference sequence). The CDR3 is 14 amino acids. The CDR3 sequence: CASSLEIKEDEQFF. CDR3 sequence (DNA): TGTGCCAGCAGTTTGGAGATTAAGGAGGATGAGCAGTTCTTC.

This chain connects TRBV29-1 to TRBJ1-2, with 9 bases matching TRBD1. The CDR3 runs 12 residues. CDR1 is SQVTM, CDR2 ANQGSEA, per germline. With 3 bases clipped from V and 7 bases from J, the junction kept 3 bases outside the gene matches. CDR3 protein: CSVEETGGGYTF. As DNA, the CDR3 is TGCAGCGTTGAGGAGACAGGGGGTGGCTACACCTTC.

This chain joins TRBV5-6 and TRBJ2-5; no definite D call. The J call may be in error: the DNA end matches TRBJ2-7 better. This CDR3 has 12 amino acids. In germline, CDR1 is SGHDT, CDR2 YYEEEE. The CDR3, as DNA: TGTGCCAGCAGCCAAAACTCCTACGAGCAGTACTTC. It encodes CASSQNSYEQYF.

This clone has only one observation. The CDR3 sequence: CASSQDQQVTYEQYF. The CDR3 nucleotides are TGCGCCAGCAGCCAAGATCAACAGGTGACCTACGAGCAGTACTTC. The rearrangement links TRBV4-3 to TRBJ2-7; tentatively, D is TRBD1 (5 bases). V was pared by 0 bases and J by 2 bases, with 11 bases between. The CDR3 is 15 residues long. Germline V CDR1 and CDR2: LGHNA, YSLEER.

The rearrangement joins TRBV5-8 to TRBJ2-3, with 13 bases matching TRBD2. Trimming at V came to 4 bases and at J to 6 bases, leaving 8 bases not matched to a gene. Germline V CDR1 and CDR2: SGHTS, YDEGEE. The CDR3 is 16 amino acids. CDR3 region: CASSQGLAGASDTQYF. CDR3 bases: TGTGCCAGCAGCCAAGGACTAGCGGGGGCGTCGGATACGCAGTATTTT. The full variable domain, its missing parts supplied by reference TRBV5-8 and TRBJ2-3, is EAGVTQSPTHLIKTRGQQATLRCSPISGHTSVYWYQQALGLGLQFLLWYDEGEERNRGNFPPRFSGRQFPNYSSELNVNALELEDSALYLCASSQGLAGASDTQYFGPGTRLTVL.

This chain uses TRBV28 with TRBJ1-2; D is unresolved. Per germline, CDR1 MDHEN and CDR2 SYDVKM. The CDR3 runs 15 residues. The germline V and J ends were trimmed by 3 bases and 4 bases, with 15 bases remaining between them. The CDR3 protein is CASSFPGRGAYGYTF. CDR3 coding DNA: TGTGCCAGCAGTTTTCCGGGTAGAGGAGCCTATGGCTACACCTTC.

This chain uses TRBV7-3 with TRBJ2-3; D is uncertain. There are 16 residues in the CDR3. Trimming left V 5 bases short and J 0 bases short, with 15 bases between. Looked up from germline, CDR1 is SGHTA and CDR2 is FQGTGA. The CDR3 DNA is TGTGCCAGCAGCCCCCTAGGCGGCACTAGCACAGATACGCAGTATTTT. It is translated as CASSPLGGTSTDTQYF.

The rearrangement links TRBV7-8 to TRBJ2-7; 9 nucleotides match TRBD1. Germline assignment: CDR1 SGHVS and CDR2 FQNEAQ. The CDR3 totals 16 residues. V lost 0 bases, J lost 2 bases, and 5 bases stayed unmatched. The CDR3 nucleotides are TGTGCCAGCAGCTTAGCGGCGGGGACAGGGACCTACGAGCAGTACTTC. Translating gives CASSLAAGTGTYEQYF.

The chain links TRBV7-6 to TRBJ2-2, with TRBD2 matching over 10 bases. This CDR3 has 16 residues. The V and J ends lost 7 bases and 7 bases, in that order; junction bases with no gene match: 12. From germline, CDR1 is SGHVS and CDR2 FNYEAQ. The CDR3 DNA sequence: TGTGCCAGCACCCCGCTAGCGGGGGCTCGGGGCGGGGAGCTGTTTTTT. Translating gives CASTPLAGARGGELFF. The full variable domain, in which reference TRBV7-6 and TRBJ2-2 provide the parts outside the CDR3, is GAGVSQSPRYKVTKRGQDVALRCDPISGHVSLYWYRQALGQGPEFLTYFNYEAQQDKSGLPNDRFSAERPEGSISTLTIQRTEQRDSAMYRCASTPLAGARGGELFFGEGSRLTVL.

The V and J genes are TRBV2 and TRBJ2-7; 10 positions match TRBD2. Trimming cost V 10 bases and J 0 bases; bases outside gene matches: 9. The CDR3 totals 15 residues. Looked up from germline, CDR1 is SNHLY and CDR2 is FYNNEI. CDR3 sequence (DNA): TGTGCCACCCTGGGACTAGCGAATTACTCCTACGAGCAGTACTTC. Its protein product is CATLGLANYSYEQYF. Drawing the rest from reference TRBV2 and TRBJ2-7, the complete variable domain is EPEVTQTPSHQVTQMGQEVILRCVPISNHLYFYWYRQILGQKVEFLVSFYNNEISEKSEIFDDQFSVERPDGSNFTLKIRSTKLEDSAMYFCATLGLANYSYEQYFGPGTRLTVT.

The chain carries TRBV4-1 and TRBJ1-1; D possibly corresponds to TRBD1 (6 bases). The CDR3 runs to 12 residues. In germline, CDR1 is MGHRA, CDR2 YSYEKL. Trimming shortened V by 0 bases and J by 7 bases, and 6 bases separated the two germline ends. The CDR3 reads CASSQEDSEAFF. In nucleotides, the CDR3 is TGCGCCAGCAGCCAAGAGGACAGTGAAGCTTTCTTT.

The rearrangement links TRBV27 to TRBJ2-1; no clear D gene. V lost 4 bases and J lost 10, with 8 bases in between. From germline, CDR1 is MNHEY and CDR2 SMNVEV (reference sequence). CDR3 length equals 11 residues. DNA of the CDR3: TGTGCCAGCAGTTCCCTAGACGAGCAGTTCTTC. It specifies CASSSLDEQFF.